The 7 T cell receptor beta chains below were found in one sample sequenced in a study of CD8+ T cells in alopecia areata (dated by TCRdb to 2017 to 2018). The time point tag for this specimen amounts to: around 22 weeks on oral tofacitinib. The treatment or condition label, read with the paper, signifies: oral pan-JAK inhibitor, 5-10 mg twice daily. The library was built by means of the immunoSEQ multiplex PCR assay. To provide template for TCR sequencing, every sample had RNA extracted and reverse transcribed into cDNA. TCRdb's version of the immuneACCESS table is confined to in-frame rearrangements and falls short of the full clone set. An unresolved V gene accounts for under half of the shortfall where checked; the remainder is of unknown origin. The sample contains roughly 110,000 clones, roughly 56% of them found a single time. The leading ten clones occupy approximately 3.1% of the sample.

The material was CD4+ T cells sorted from blood, obtained at week 24, from a patient treated with tofacitinib. These receptors were collected from a human donor with alopecia areata.

CDR3 in DNA: TGCGCCAGCAGCCAAGCGGCTCCCGGGACTAGCGGCTCCTACGAGCAGTACTTC. Translated, it gives CASSQAAPGTSGSYEQYF. The chain combines TRBV4-3 with TRBJ2-7; 11 nucleotides line up with TRBD2. J was trimmed by 0 bases and V by 1 base; bases with no gene match: 8. This CDR3 is built from 18 residues. The germline V gene encodes CDR1 LGHNA and CDR2 YSLEER.

V usage is TRBV2 and J usage is TRBJ2-5, with 11 bases lining up with TRBD1. J was trimmed by 5 bases and V by 5 bases; bases with no gene match: 7. CDR3 length equals 15 residues. Germline V lookup: CDR1 SNHLY, CDR2 FYNNEI. The CDR3 DNA sequence: TGTGCCAGCAGTACTGGACAGGGGGCGTGGGAGACCCAGTACTTC. Amino acids: CASSTGQGAWETQYF.

V is TRBV27 and J is TRBJ1-2; 8 nucleotides match TRBD1. CDR1 is MNHEY, CDR2 SMNVEV, per germline (reference sequence). This CDR3 region has 16 residues. Unmatched junction bases numbered 15, after V lost 4 bases and J lost 8 bases. This CDR3 is CASSSSQGAVWVGYTF. The CDR3 coding sequence is TGTGCCAGCAGTTCAAGTCAGGGGGCCGTGTGGGTAGGCTACACCTTC.

This clone showed up just once. The chain has TRBV7-6 and TRBJ2-5, with D unclear. This CDR3 contains 15 residues. Germline lookup yields CDR1 SGHVS and CDR2 FNYEAQ. Trimming took off 5 bases at V and 0 bases at J, with 13 bases between the two ends. CDR3 sequence: CASSPKAGYQETQYF. For the CDR3, the DNA is TGTGCCAGCAGCCCAAAGGCTGGGTACCAAGAGACCCAGTACTTC. The full variable domain, its missing parts supplied by reference TRBV7-6 and TRBJ2-5, is GAGVSQSPRYKVTKRGQDVALRCDPISGHVSLYWYRQALGQGPEFLTYFNYEAQQDKSGLPNDRFSAERPEGSISTLTIQRTEQRDSAMYRCASSPKAGYQETQYFGPGTRLLVL.

The gene calls are TRBV6-1 and TRBJ1-2; D ambiguous. Germline CDR1 reads MNHNS; CDR2 reads SASEGT. V lost 3 bases and J lost 0, with 14 bases in between. CDR3 length: 16 residues. The CDR3: CASSETRLRANYGYTF. The CDR3 region has the DNA TGTGCCAGCAGTGAGACACGGCTAAGGGCTAACTATGGCTACACCTTC.

This clone was observed a few times. The junction departs from germline at one end; a sequencing error may be responsible. J is TRBJ2-5 and V is TRBV7-7, with TRBD1 as a possible D gene (6 bases). The CDR3 length is 14 residues. Germline V gene sequence: CDR1 SSHAT, CDR2 FNYEAQ (reference sequence). CDR3 nucleotides: TGTGCTAGCAGCTTGGGTGGGGGCTCGGAGACCCAGTACTTC. It yields the protein CASSLGGGSETQYF.

V usage is TRBV19 and J usage is TRBJ2-3; 9 bases fit TRBD2. The CDR3 is 14 residues long. With 7 bases clipped from V and 5 bases from J, the junction kept 7 bases outside the gene matches. Germline CDR1 reads LNHDA; CDR2 reads SQIVND (reference sequence). Here the CDR3 DNA reads TGTGCCAGTAAACGCGGGGGGGCTGAAGATACGCAGTATTTT. Encoded protein: CASKRGGAEDTQYF.